This is a list of T cell receptor beta chains from one sample in a study of T-cell memory formation after mild COVID-19. TCRdb used MiXCR to reprocess the 5' RACE reads, holding one entry per CDR3 protein. There are 380,000 or so distinct CDR3 sequences in the sample; approximately 15% occur only once, and 22% lies in the top ten. Source material: PBMCs or a T cell subset sorted from them (not recorded which). These receptors came from a man younger than 35 who had mild COVID-19 (a few samples of this study predate the infection). Cell type and time point are not known. CDR3s include the opening cysteine and the closing phenylalanine or tryptophan. The order of the fields is V gene, D gene, J gene, clone size, CDR3 protein, CDR3 DNA. A D gene is named only where the DNA matches it firmly. Some rows have no size entry. The others give once, few or many, or a class for an expanded clone.

>TRBV25-1|-|TRBJ1-3|-
CASSAGTHSGNTIYF
TGTGCCAGCAGTGCCGGGACTCACTCTGGAAACACCATATATTTT
>TRBV24-1|-|TRBJ1-5|few
CATSETGDQPQHF
TGTGCCACCAGTGAGACGGGGGATCAGCCCCAGCATTTT
>TRBV6-1|TRBD1|TRBJ1-1|-
CASSELPTGVNTEAFF
TGTGCCAGCAGTGAATTACCGACAGGGGTGAACACTGAAGCTTTCTTT
>TRBV5-6|-|TRBJ2-5|few
CASSTDRKETQYF
TGTGCCAGCAGCACCGACAGGAAAGAGACCCAGTACTTC
>TRBV12-3/TRBV12-4|TRBD1|TRBJ1-1|few
CASTGQGVNTEAFF
TGTGCCAGCACCGGACAGGGGGTCAACACTGAAGCTTTCTTT
>TRBV18|TRBD1|TRBJ2-6|-
CASSPRGQGVPGANVLTF
TGTGCCAGCTCACCACGGGGACAGGGGGTCCCTGGGGCCAACGTCCTGACTTTC
>TRBV11-2|-|TRBJ2-3|-
CASSSFLASSTDTQYF
TGTGCCAGCAGCTCCTTCTTAGCATCCAGCACAGATACGCAGTATTTT
>TRBV12-3/TRBV12-4|-|TRBJ2-7|-
CASSLVPLLDSYEQYF
TGTGCCAGCAGTTTAGTCCCCCTCCTAGACTCCTACGAGCAGTACTTC
>TRBV4-3|-|TRBJ2-2|few
CASSQEMLRSINTGELFF
TGCGCCAGCAGCCAAGAGATGTTAAGGTCGATCAACACCGGGGAGCTGTTTTTT
>TRBV6-2/TRBV6-3|-|TRBJ1-2|few
CASSYSISEGYTF
TGTGCCAGCAGTTACTCGATCAGCGAGGGCTACACCTTC
>TRBV7-2|-|TRBJ2-1|-
CASSLGGFYNEQFF
TGTGCCAGCAGCTTAGGCGGGTTTTACAATGAGCAGTTCTTC
>TRBV2|-|TRBJ2-7|-
CASTFLNEQYF
TGTGCCAGCACCTTCTTGAACGAGCAGTACTTC
>TRBV6-5|-|TRBJ1-3|few
CASSRQAGSSGNTIYF
TGTGCCAGCAGTCGCCAGGCGGGCAGCTCTGGAAACACCATATATTTT
>TRBV4-1|TRBD1|TRBJ1-2|-
CASSQVQGGNYGYTF
TGCGCCAGCAGCCAAGTTCAGGGGGGCAACTATGGCTACACCTTC
>TRBV19|-|TRBJ1-1|-
CASTVSWSLEAFF
TGTGCCAGTACCGTTTCGTGGAGTCTTGAAGCTTTCTTT
>TRBV7-2|-|TRBJ2-3|many
CASSTGGAEDTQYF
TGTGCCAGCAGCACTGGGGGGGCCGAAGATACGCAGTATTTT
>TRBV7-2|-|TRBJ2-3|many
CASSSTRDEDTQYF
TGTGCCAGCAGCTCGACTAGGGACGAAGATACGCAGTATTTT
>TRBV11-2|-|TRBJ2-1|few
CASSPPGWGRDEQFF
TGTGCCAGCAGCCCACCCGGATGGGGGCGTGATGAGCAGTTCTTC
>TRBV5-6|TRBD2|TRBJ2-1|few
CASSGRLAGGEQFF
TGTGCCAGCAGCGGACGGCTAGCGGGAGGGGAGCAGTTCTTC
>TRBV4-3|TRBD1|TRBJ2-3|few
CASSHKGGVADTQYF
TGCGCCAGCAGCCACAAAGGGGGCGTCGCAGATACGCAGTATTTT
>TRBV30|TRBD1|TRBJ2-5|many
CAWRETGAMVETQYF
TGTGCCTGGAGGGAGACAGGGGCTATGGTGGAGACCCAGTACTTC
>TRBV10-2|-|TRBJ1-5|many
CASRVSLDQPQHF
TGCGCCAGCCGAGTGAGCCTTGATCAGCCCCAGCATTTT
>TRBV7-8|TRBD1|TRBJ2-5|-
CASIFQGAQETQYF
TGTGCCAGCATCTTTCAGGGGGCCCAAGAGACCCAGTACTTC
>TRBV5-1|-|TRBJ1-2|many
CASSKETLRRFNTF
TGCGCCAGCAGCAAAGAAACTCTAAGGCGGTTCAACACCTTC
>TRBV6-5|TRBD1|TRBJ1-1|few
CASSGQGAGDTEAFF
TGTGCCAGCTCAGGACAGGGGGCAGGTGACACTGAAGCTTTCTTT
>TRBV12-3/TRBV12-4|TRBD2|TRBJ2-2|few
CASSFWSGGTGELFF
TGTGCCAGCAGTTTTTGGAGCGGGGGCACCGGGGAGCTGTTTTTT
>TRBV7-2|-|TRBJ2-1|many
CASSLSPSRSYNEQFF
TGTGCCAGCAGCTTGAGCCCTTCCAGGTCCTACAATGAGCAGTTCTTC
>TRBV11-2|-|TRBJ1-2|few
CASSLLGRGGYTF
TGTGCCAGCAGCCTTTTGGGTCGAGGAGGCTACACCTTC
>TRBV15|-|TRBJ2-3|-
CATSRQVGGLTDTQYF
TGTGCCACCAGCAGACAAGTGGGGGGACTCACAGATACGCAGTATTTT
>TRBV6-1|-|TRBJ2-2|few
CASRPLAGRYTGELFF
TGTGCCAGCAGGCCCCTGGCGGGGCGCTACACCGGGGAGCTGTTTTTT
>TRBV5-4|-|TRBJ2-5|-
CASSLSQGETQYF
TGTGCCAGCAGCTTGTCTCAGGGTGAGACCCAGTACTTC
>TRBV7-9|-|TRBJ2-5|many
CASSLEERTLQETQYF
TGTGCCAGCAGCTTAGAAGAGCGGACACTTCAAGAGACCCAGTACTTC
>TRBV6-1|TRBD1|TRBJ2-5|-
CASSEGDRPSLRGQYF
TGTGCCAGCAGTGAAGGGGACAGACCGTCTCTGCGTGGCCAGTACTTC
>TRBV10-3|-|TRBJ1-2|few
CAISELPYGYTF
TGTGCCATCAGTGAGCTACCCTATGGCTACACCTTC
>TRBV5-1|TRBD1|TRBJ2-4|-
CASSLVAGGTNIQYF
TGCGCCAGCAGCTTGGTGGCAGGGGGAACGAACATTCAGTACTTC
>TRBV29-1|-|TRBJ2-3|-
CSVESGSTDTQYF
TGCAGCGTTGAGTCGGGGAGCACAGATACGCAGTATTTT
>TRBV11-1|-|TRBJ2-2|-
CASSSGQFANTGELFF
TGTGCCAGCAGCTCTGGACAGTTCGCGAACACCGGGGAGCTGTTTTTT
>TRBV2|-|TRBJ1-1|-
CASISQGHTEAFF
TGTGCCAGCATTTCACAGGGTCACACTGAAGCTTTCTTT
>TRBV25-1|TRBD1|TRBJ1-1|many
CASSEMGTDSLAFF
TGTGCCAGCAGTGAAATGGGGACAGACTCTCTCGCTTTCTTT
>TRBV20-1|TRBD2|TRBJ2-3|-
CSAGTSGGATSYF
TGCAGTGCTGGGACTAGCGGGGGGGCCACGTCGTATTTT
>TRBV20-1|TRBD2|TRBJ2-3|few
CSARDPGGGQYF
TGCAGTGCTAGAGATCCGGGGGGAGGCCAGTATTTT
>TRBV2|TRBD2|TRBJ2-3|-
CASSGSGQSTDTQYF
TGTGCCAGCAGCGGTAGCGGGCAGAGCACAGATACGCAGTATTTT
>TRBV10-3|-|TRBJ1-3|many
CAISEAPFSGNTIYF
TGTGCCATCAGTGAGGCCCCTTTTTCTGGAAACACCATATATTTT
>TRBV3-1|-|TRBJ1-1|few
CASSQAGVTEAFF
TGTGCCAGCAGCCAGGCAGGGGTCACTGAAGCTTTCTTT
>TRBV4-1|TRBD1|TRBJ1-6|few
CASSLGQVIGPLHF
TGCGCCAGCAGCCTGGGACAGGTTATAGGGCCCCTCCACTTT
>TRBV7-9|-|TRBJ2-5|-
CATGRLGETQYF
TGTGCCACGGGACGGTTGGGAGAGACCCAGTACTTC
>TRBV12-5|-|TRBJ1-5|-
CASALKSLQVYSNQPQHF
TGTGCTAGTGCTTTGAAGTCGTTGCAGGTCTATAGCAATCAGCCCCAGCATTTT
>TRBV19|TRBD2|TRBJ2-1|few
CASSIGTIYNEQFF
TGTGCCAGTAGTATCGGGACTATTTACAATGAGCAGTTCTTC
>TRBV7-2|-|TRBJ2-7|few
CASSLKSANDLYEQYF
TGTGCCAGCAGCTTAAAGTCAGCTAACGATCTCTACGAGCAGTACTTC
>TRBV12-3/TRBV12-4|TRBD1|TRBJ1-6|-
CASRTQAKGAPPGSYNSPLHF
TGTGCCAGCAGGACCCAGGCGAAGGGGGCCCCACCTGGCTCCTATAATTCACCCCTCCACTTT
>TRBV20-1|-|TRBJ2-4|-
CSAREGKVADIQYF
TGCAGTGCTAGAGAGGGGAAAGTAGCAGACATTCAGTACTTC
>TRBV6-4|TRBD1|TRBJ2-1|-
CASSDRGQGTNEQFF
TGTGCCAGCAGTGACCGGGGACAGGGTACCAATGAGCAGTTCTTC